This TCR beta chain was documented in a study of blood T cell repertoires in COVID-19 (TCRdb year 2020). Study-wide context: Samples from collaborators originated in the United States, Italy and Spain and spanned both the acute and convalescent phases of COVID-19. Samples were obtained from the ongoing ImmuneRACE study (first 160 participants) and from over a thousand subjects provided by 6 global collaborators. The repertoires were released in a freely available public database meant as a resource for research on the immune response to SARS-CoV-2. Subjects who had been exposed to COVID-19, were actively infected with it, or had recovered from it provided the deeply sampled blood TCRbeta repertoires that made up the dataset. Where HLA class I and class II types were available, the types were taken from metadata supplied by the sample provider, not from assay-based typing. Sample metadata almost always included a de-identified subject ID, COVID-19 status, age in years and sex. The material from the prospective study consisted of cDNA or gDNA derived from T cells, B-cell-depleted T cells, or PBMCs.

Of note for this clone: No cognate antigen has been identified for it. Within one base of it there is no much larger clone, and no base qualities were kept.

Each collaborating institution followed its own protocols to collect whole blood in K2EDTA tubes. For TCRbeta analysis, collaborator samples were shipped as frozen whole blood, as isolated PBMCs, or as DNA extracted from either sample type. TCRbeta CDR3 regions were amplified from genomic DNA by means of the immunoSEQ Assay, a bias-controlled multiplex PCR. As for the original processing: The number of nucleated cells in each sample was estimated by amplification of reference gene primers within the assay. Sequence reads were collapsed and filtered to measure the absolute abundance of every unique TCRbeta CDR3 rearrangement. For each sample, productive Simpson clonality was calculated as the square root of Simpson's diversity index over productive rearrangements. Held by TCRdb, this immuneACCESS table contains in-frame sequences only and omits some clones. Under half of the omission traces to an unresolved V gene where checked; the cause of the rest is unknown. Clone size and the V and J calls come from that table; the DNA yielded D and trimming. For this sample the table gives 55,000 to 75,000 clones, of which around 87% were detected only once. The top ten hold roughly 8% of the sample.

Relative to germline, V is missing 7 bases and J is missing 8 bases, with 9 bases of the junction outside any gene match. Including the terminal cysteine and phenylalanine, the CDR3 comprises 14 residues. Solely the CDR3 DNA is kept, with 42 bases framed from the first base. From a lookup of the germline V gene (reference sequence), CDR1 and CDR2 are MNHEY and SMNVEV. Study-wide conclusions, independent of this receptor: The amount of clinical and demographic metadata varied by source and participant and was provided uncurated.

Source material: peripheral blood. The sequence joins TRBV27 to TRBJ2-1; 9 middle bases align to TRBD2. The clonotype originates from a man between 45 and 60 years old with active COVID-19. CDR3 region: CASINTLAGHEQFF. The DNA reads TGTGCCAGCATTAACACCCTAGCGGGGCATGAGCAGTTCTTC.